This T cell receptor (beta chain) is from a study of T-cell memory formation after mild COVID-19 (dated by TCRdb to about 2021). Some background on the complete study: TCR sequence clusters from the two donors were largely donor specific. T-cell clones expanding and contracting after mild COVID-19 in two donors were tracked by longitudinal TCRalpha and TCRbeta repertoire sequencing. Two young, previously healthy adult volunteers made up the cohort, one male and one female.

Sequencing relied on an Illumina NovaSeq 6000. Using 5'RACE with constant-segment primers, TCRalpha and TCRbeta cDNA libraries were constructed, with sample barcodes and unique molecular identifiers added in the process. Trizol reagent was used to extract RNA from every sample. Amplification of the libraries took two PCR steps, and the second step added a second sample barcode plus Illumina TruSeq adapters. The libraries were sequenced on an Illumina NovaSeq using 2 x 150 bp paired-end reads. In the source study's methods: The reads were demultiplexed and collapsed into UMI-guided consensus sequences using migec v1.2.7. Using mixcr v2.1.11, UMI consensuses were aligned to TRA and TRB V and J templates and then assembled into clonotypes. Expanded or contracted clonotypes were those called significant by both edgeR and NoisET, with noise models trained on biological replicates. For edgeR calls, the thresholds were a false discovery rate-adjusted p below 0.01 and a log2 fold-change of 1. As an exploratory analysis of dynamics, max-normalized trajectories of the 1000 most abundant clonotypes were examined by PCA with hierarchical clustering. Separately sequenced CD4+ and CD8+ repertoires were used to assign a CD4 or CD8 phenotype to each responding clone. TCRdb redid the processing of the public reads, applying fastp at Q25 and MiXCR, and retained in-frame beta chains. Rows with one shared CDR3 protein collapse into an entry with the most common genes and DNA. These V and J calls are TCRdb output, not the study's own analysis. The sample yields around 320,000 distinct CDR3 sequences; around 30% were counted once. Approximately 13% of the sample goes to the ten largest clones.

A word on this clonotype: Which antigen it targets is not known. No per-base quality is available; no much larger clone lies one base away.

Ficoll-Paque density gradient centrifugation was the method used to isolate PBMCs. Overall study results and their limits: Contracting CD4+ clones were located mainly in the CM and EM memory subsets, whereas CD8+ clones were found to be enriched in EMRA. The detection of some responding clones in pre-infection memory suggests that pre-existing cross-reactive memory T cells joined the SARS-CoV-2 response. Balanced CD4/CD8 phenotypes were observed for clones contracting from day 15 to 85, whereas a bias towards CD4+ was observed for a second wave of clones expanding from day 15 to 37. SARS-CoV-2 specificity of the second-wave clones peaking on day 37 was not confirmed. The study covered only a couple of mild cases, and larger cohorts including severe cases with pre-infection samples were considered necessary.

The germline V gene specifies SGDLS as CDR1 and YYNGEE as CDR2. The CDR3 holds 17 amino acids from the cysteine to the phenylalanine. Left in the record is the CDR3 DNA by itself, 51 bases read in frame from the first base. V and J are truncated by 0 bases and 3 bases respectively, leaving an intervening sequence of 15 bases. The sample taken for sequencing was PBMCs or a T cell subset sorted from them (not recorded which). The sequence links TRBV9 to TRBJ2-2, with the D gene too uncertain to name. The source of this sequence is an adult woman who had mild COVID-19 (a few samples of this study predate the infection). The sample titles of this study are shuffled in the database, so cell type and time point are left out; the donor was told from shared clones. At the DNA level, the sequence is TGTGCCAGCAGCGTAGGAACGTCTAGTTTCGACACCGGGGAGCTGTTTTTT. The resulting protein is CASSVGTSSFDTGELFF.